This is a list of T cell receptor beta chains from one sample in a study of OX40 agonist ivuxolimab in advanced cancers. Sequencing used immunoSEQ multiplex PCR; TCRdb keeps in-frame clones, though not all of them. The table records 75,000 to 95,000 clones, roughly nine tenths of them present only once. Sequencing used CD4+ or CD8+ T cells sorted from blood, obtained in a trial of the OX40 agonist ivuxolimab. The receptor source for this set is an adult with an advanced solid tumor such as melanoma, head and neck, liver or kidney cancer. The CDR3 runs from the conserved cysteine through the conserved F or W. Fields, in order: D gene, clone size, V gene, J gene, CDR3 protein, CDR3 DNA. The D gene is left open where the match is weak. Some rows mark clone size as missing; the rest say once, few, many or name a class of expanded clone.

TRBD2,few,TRBV2,TRBJ2-7,CASSWPGGGSSYEQYF,TGTGCCAGCAGTTGGCCCGGGGGGGGCAGCTCCTACGAGCAGTACTTC
TRBD1,.,TRBV5-1,TRBJ2-7,CASSLANLGTAAYEQYF,TGCGCCAGCAGCTTGGCCAACCTTGGGACAGCGGCCTACGAGCAGTACTTC
.,.,TRBV7-8,TRBJ2-5,CASSPGSQETQYF,TGTGCCAGCAGCCCGGGCAGTCAAGAGACCCAGTACTTC
TRBD1,.,TRBV9,TRBJ2-3,CASSLGQGALASTDTQYF,TGTGCCAGCAGCTTGGGACAGGGGGCATTAGCTAGCACAGATACGCAGTATTTT
.,.,TRBV7-2,TRBJ1-1,CASSLQGMNTEAFF,TGTGCCAGCAGCTTACAGGGGATGAACACTGAAGCTTTCTTT
.,.,TRBV5-6,TRBJ1-1,CASSLRVSEAFF,TGTGCCAGCAGCTTGCGGGTTTCTGAAGCTTTCTTT
TRBD1,few,TRBV6-1,TRBJ2-2,CASSGDRAVDTGELFF,TGTGCCAGCAGTGGGGACAGGGCCGTTGACACCGGGGAGCTGTTTTTT
.,.,TRBV5-4,TRBJ2-1,CASSLANGVGAEQFF,TGTGCCAGCAGCTTGGCCAATGGAGTCGGCGCCGAGCAGTTCTTC
.,.,TRBV2,TRBJ1-5,CASSLVGPQHF,TGTGCCAGCAGTTTAGTGGGGCCCCAGCATTTT
TRBD2,.,TRBV5-1,TRBJ2-5,CASSGLGGAEETQYF,TGCGCCAGCAGCGGACTCGGGGGGGCCGAGGAGACCCAGTACTTC
.,.,TRBV7-8,TRBJ1-5,CASSRTIDGGPQHF,TGTGCCAGCAGCCGGACAATCGACGGAGGGCCCCAGCATTTT
.,.,TRBV27,TRBJ1-2,CASSFLPRRLDGYTF,TGTGCCAGCAGTTTCCTACCCCGGAGATTGGATGGCTACACCTTC
TRBD1,.,TRBV9,TRBJ2-7,CASSSGQGSLYEQYF,TGTGCCAGCAGCTCGGGACAGGGTTCCCTCTACGAGCAGTACTTC
.,.,TRBV28,TRBJ2-7,CASSFGDRSSYEQYF,TGTGCCAGCAGTTTCGGGGACCGGAGCTCCTACGAGCAGTACTTC
.,.,TRBV2,TRBJ1-5,CASRQTVNQPQHF,TGTGCCAGCAGGCAGACAGTTAATCAGCCCCAGCATTTT
TRBD1,.,TRBV19,TRBJ2-7,CASSPVTGGPRLYEQYF,TGTGCCAGTAGCCCCGTGACAGGGGGTCCCCGTCTTTACGAGCAGTACTTC
.,few,TRBV11-1,TRBJ1-2,CASSLVDTYGYTF,TGTGCCAGCAGCTTAGTTGATACCTATGGCTACACCTTC
.,once,TRBV7-6,TRBJ2-2,CASSLGSLENTGELFF,TGTGCCAGCAGCTTAGGGTCGCTGGAGAACACCGGGGAGCTGTTTTTT
TRBD2,once,TRBV11-2,TRBJ2-3,CASSTIAGGFTDTQYF,TGTGCCAGCAGCACTATAGCGGGAGGGTTCACAGATACGCAGTATTTT
.,.,TRBV11-2,TRBJ2-2,CASSYNTGELFF,TGTGCCAGCAGCTATAACACCGGGGAGCTGTTTTTT
TRBD1,.,TRBV15,TRBJ1-2,CATSRGQGLRYTF,TGTGCCACCAGCAGAGGACAGGGACTACGCTACACCTTC
TRBD1,.,TRBV7-2,TRBJ1-2,CASRFRQGADGYTF,TGTGCCAGCAGATTTAGACAGGGGGCCGATGGCTACACCTTC
TRBD1,.,TRBV7-9,TRBJ1-5,CASSLGQESNQPQHF,TGTGCCAGCAGCTTGGGACAGGAAAGCAATCAGCCCCAGCATTTT
.,.,TRBV7-2,TRBJ2-7,CASSSIMGGNYEQYF,TGTGCCAGCAGCTCTATTATGGGGGGAAACTACGAGCAGTACTTC
.,.,TRBV6-1,TRBJ1-1,CASSEALPGMTPNTEAFF,TGTGCCAGCAGTGAAGCACTGCCAGGAATGACCCCGAACACTGAAGCTTTCTTT
.,.,TRBV19,TRBJ2-3,CATAVAHEGTDTQYF,TGTGCCACCGCGGTGGCGCACGAGGGCACAGATACGCAGTATTTT
.,.,TRBV28,TRBJ1-2,CASSLRTPANYGYTF,TGTGCCAGCAGTTTAAGGACACCCGCTAACTATGGCTACACCTTC
.,once,TRBV5-6,TRBJ1-4,CASSDRGENEKLFF,TGTGCCAGCAGCGATAGAGGGGAAAATGAAAAACTGTTTTTT
.,.,TRBV11-2,TRBJ2-7,CASSLGWAYEQYF,TGTGCCAGCAGCTTAGGGTGGGCCTACGAGCAGTACTTC
.,.,TRBV5-1,TRBJ1-2,CASSLNSGYGYTF,TGCGCCAGCAGCTTAAACAGTGGTTACGGCTACACCTTC
TRBD1,.,TRBV7-3,TRBJ1-2,CASSLYRWTGGRLFVAYTF,TGTGCCAGCAGCTTATATCGCTGGACAGGGGGCCGACTCTTTGTGGCCTACACCTTC
.,.,TRBV14,TRBJ1-1,CASSQVEGNTEAFF,TGTGCCAGCAGCCAAGTCGAGGGGAACACTGAAGCTTTCTTT
.,few,TRBV6-4,TRBJ1-3,CASSDSGTPGNTIYF,TGTGCCAGCAGTGATTCCGGGACGCCCGGAAACACCATATATTTT
.,few,TRBV4-1,TRBJ1-2,CASSQPSASNYGYTF,TGCGCCAGCAGCCAACCGTCGGCTTCTAACTATGGCTACACCTTC
TRBD1,.,TRBV18,TRBJ1-5,CASSPLASVTGSNQPQHF,TGTGCCAGCTCACCACTCGCTTCGGTGACAGGGAGCAATCAGCCCCAGCATTTT
.,.,TRBV5-1,TRBJ2-5,CASSLGGAQETQYF,TGCGCCAGCAGCTTAGGGGGGGCTCAAGAGACCCAGTACTTC
TRBD1,.,TRBV6-4,TRBJ2-3,CASSEDRGQGDTQYF,TGTGCCAGCAGCGAGGACAGGGGGCAGGGAGATACGCAGTATTTT
TRBD1,.,TRBV6-5,TRBJ1-3,CASSRDSDGNTIYF,TGTGCCAGCAGTAGGGACAGCGACGGAAACACCATATATTTT
TRBD2,.,TRBV13,TRBJ2-5,CASSLGLAKRETQYF,TGTGCCAGCAGCTTAGGACTAGCGAAGCGTGAGACCCAGTACTTC
.,.,TRBV10-3,TRBJ2-6,CAISAITPGASSGANVLTF,TGTGCCATCAGTGCCATCACCCCAGGGGCCAGCTCTGGGGCCAACGTCCTGACTTTC
TRBD1,.,TRBV27,TRBJ2-7,CASSLASGQTYEQYF,TGTGCCAGCAGTTTGGCCTCGGGACAGACCTACGAGCAGTACTTC
.,.,TRBV7-9,TRBJ2-3,CASSPLGGPDTQYF,TGTGCCAGCAGCCCCCTCGGGGGCCCAGATACGCAGTATTTT
.,.,TRBV18,TRBJ1-1,CASSPSNTEAFF,TGTGCCAGCTCACCTTCTAACACTGAAGCTTTCTTT
.,.,TRBV6-5,TRBJ1-1,CASSYFTGRGDTEAFF,TGTGCCAGCAGTTACTTTACAGGGAGGGGGGACACTGAAGCTTTCTTT
TRBD2,.,TRBV5-1,TRBJ2-2,CASSARTSGIIGGELFF,TGCGCCAGCAGCGCGCGGACTAGCGGGATTATTGGCGGGGAGCTGTTTTTT
TRBD1,once,TRBV4-2,TRBJ2-3,CASSQDWRQGPFTQYF,TGTGCCAGCAGCCAAGATTGGAGACAGGGGCCTTTTACGCAGTATTTT
.,.,TRBV27,TRBJ2-3,CASSRTTDTQYF,TGTGCCAGCAGTCGGACCACAGATACGCAGTATTTT
TRBD1,once,TRBV18,TRBJ1-2,CASSPTNPTGEGGYTF,TGTGCCAGCTCACCGACGAACCCGACAGGGGAGGGGGGCTACACCTTC
.,once,TRBV21-1,TRBJ2-5,CASSSGQGQETQYF,TGTGCCAGCAGCTCTGGACAGGGCCAAGAGACCCAGTACTTC
.,.,TRBV5-8,TRBJ2-3,CASSLAGEKYF,TGTGCCAGCAGCTTGGCGGGAGAAAAGTATTTT
.,once,TRBV18,TRBJ2-5,CASSKDSPRETQYF,TGTGCCAGCTCCAAGGACAGCCCGCGAGAGACCCAGTACTTC
TRBD1,once,TRBV9,TRBJ2-7,CASSPGTGLEGEQYF,TGTGCCAGCAGCCCCGGGACAGGCCTGGAGGGCGAGCAGTACTTC
.,once,TRBV12-5,TRBJ2-1,CASGLTGGTYNEQFF,TGTGCTAGTGGTTTGACGGGGGGCACCTACAATGAGCAGTTCTTC
.,.,TRBV5-1,TRBJ1-3,CASSSGARTGNTIYF,TGCGCCAGCAGTTCGGGAGCACGCACTGGAAACACCATATATTTT
.,few,TRBV4-1,TRBJ1-5,CASSQDGRKPQHF,TGCGCCAGCAGCCAAGATGGACGGAAGCCCCAGCATTTT
.,.,TRBV20-1,TRBJ2-5,CSGRPRDKQYF,TGCAGTGGCCGACCCCGGGACAAGCAGTACTTC
.,.,TRBV5-4,TRBJ2-3,CASSLADPSDTQYF,TGTGCCAGCAGCTTAGCCGACCCATCAGATACGCAGTATTTT
TRBD1,.,TRBV7-2,TRBJ2-5,CASSLRQGVGTQYF,TGTGCCAGCAGCTTAAGACAGGGAGTCGGAACCCAGTACTTC